In this sample, the clone carrying this TCR beta chain turned up a few times. This sample is part of a study of T-cell reconstitution after alpha-beta-depleted transplantation in children. The TCRbeta library was prepared with unique molecular identifiers. TCRdb itself ran the PCR reads through MiXCR, one entry per CDR3 protein. The table records hundreds of thousands of distinct CDR3 sequences, roughly a tenth of them present only once. The germline gives CDR1 SNHLY, CDR2 FYNNEI. The CDR3 has 18 amino acids. The trim removed 9 bases at V and 5 bases at J, leaving 16 bases unmatched. The sequencing here drew on PBMCs from the stem cell graft donor, taken from the stem cell graft. The TCR sequence derives from a human donor who donated a stem cell graft to a child with acute myeloid leukemia. The J gene is TRBJ2-3, the V gene TRBV2; 14 positions agree with TRBD2. The CDR3 loop reads CARSSARLAGGPGDTQYF. The CDR3 nucleotides read TGTGCCAGGAGCAGTGCCCGACTAGCGGGAGGGCCGGGAGATACGCAGTATTTT.